Below, 4 T cell receptor beta chains from the same sample are listed, as sequenced in a study of Ad26.COV2.S vaccination and SARS-CoV-2 variants. Clones were read by immunoSEQ multiplex PCR, and TCRdb kept only the in-frame ones, dropping some. There are approximately 410,000 clones in the sample; approximately 88% occur only once, and about 4% lies in the top ten. The treatment is: roughly 18 received Ad26.COV2.S at low or high dose, single or two shots; roughly five received placebo; per-sample allocation not given. Sampling was done on day 63 after the first vaccine or placebo injection. The sample consisted of peripheral blood, taken in a trial of Ad26.COV2.S vaccine versus placebo. The source of these receptors is a person between 18 and 65 years old who received the Ad26.COV2.S COVID-19 vaccine or a placebo.

The count of this clone is one. This chain connects TRBV21-1 to TRBJ2-1; TRBD1, the table's D call, lacks a check against the DNA. TRBV21-1 is deemed a pseudogene. The CDR3 totals 17 residues. CDR3 residues: CASSKAPHRGRGDEQFF. CDR3 sequence (DNA): TGTGCCAGCAGCAAAGCGCCCCACAGGGGGCGCGGGGATGAGCAGTTCTTC.

The chain joins TRBV19 to TRBJ1-5, with a tentative D call TRBD1 (5 bases). The V end was cut by 9 bases, the J end by 11 bases, with 17 bases between. The germline V gene encodes CDR1 LNHDA and CDR2 SQIVND (reference sequence). The CDR3 is 12 amino acids. CDR3 residues: CASLGVPEAQHF. As DNA, the CDR3 is TGTGCCAGCCTAGGGGTGCCTGAGGCCCAGCATTTT.

This clone was detected only once. This rearrangement joins TRBV30 to TRBJ2-2; tentative D call: TRBD1 (6 bases). Germline CDR1 and CDR2: GTSNPN and SVGIG (reference sequence). Trimming took off 4 bases at V and 5 bases at J, with 8 bases between the two ends. The CDR3 loop spans 12 amino acids. The CDR3 reads CAWTQGTGELFF. The CDR3 DNA reads TGTGCCTGGACCCAGGGGACCGGGGAGCTGTTTTTT.

The rearrangement uses TRBV27 and TRBJ1-1; 7 nucleotides agree with TRBD1. The V gene's germline CDR1 is MNHEY and CDR2 SMNVEV (reference sequence). This CDR3 region has 17 residues. Germline trimming cut 3 bases from V and 0 bases from J; bases unmatched to any gene: 10. CDR3 DNA sequence: TGTGCCAGCAGTTTTCGTGGGGACAGCTACATGAACACTGAAGCTTTCTTT. Translation gives CASSFRGDSYMNTEAFF.